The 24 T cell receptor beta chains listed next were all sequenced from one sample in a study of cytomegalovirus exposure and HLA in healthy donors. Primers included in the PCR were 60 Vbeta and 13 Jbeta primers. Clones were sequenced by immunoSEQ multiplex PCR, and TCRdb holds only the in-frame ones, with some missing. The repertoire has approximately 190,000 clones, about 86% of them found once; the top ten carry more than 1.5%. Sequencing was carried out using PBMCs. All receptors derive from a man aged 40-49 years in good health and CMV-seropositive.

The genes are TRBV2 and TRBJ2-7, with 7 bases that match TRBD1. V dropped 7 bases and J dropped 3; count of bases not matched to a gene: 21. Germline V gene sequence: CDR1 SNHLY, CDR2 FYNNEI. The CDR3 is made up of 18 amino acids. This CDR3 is CASTLLDRTTAAHYEQYF. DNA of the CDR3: TGTGCCAGCACCCTATTGGACAGGACGACTGCCGCCCACTACGAGCAGTACTTC.

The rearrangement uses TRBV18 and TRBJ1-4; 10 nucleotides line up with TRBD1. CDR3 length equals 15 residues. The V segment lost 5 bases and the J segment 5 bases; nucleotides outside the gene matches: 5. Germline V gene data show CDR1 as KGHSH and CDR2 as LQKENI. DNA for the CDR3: TGTGCCAGCTCAGACAGGGGGCCGGTGAATGAAAAACTGTTTTTT. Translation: CASSDRGPVNEKLFF.

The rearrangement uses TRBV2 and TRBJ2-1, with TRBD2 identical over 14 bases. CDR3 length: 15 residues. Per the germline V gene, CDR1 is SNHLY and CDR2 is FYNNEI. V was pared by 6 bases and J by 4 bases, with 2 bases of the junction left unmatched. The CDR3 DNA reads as TGTGCCAGCAGAGGGACTAGCGGGAGTTACAATGAGCAGTTCTTC. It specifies CASRGTSGSYNEQFF.

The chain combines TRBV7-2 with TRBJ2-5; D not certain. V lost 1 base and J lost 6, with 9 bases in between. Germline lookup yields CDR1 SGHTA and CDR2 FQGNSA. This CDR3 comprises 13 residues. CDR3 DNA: TGTGCCAGCAGCTTAGGCCTAGGCAAGACCCAGTACTTC. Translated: CASSLGLGKTQYF. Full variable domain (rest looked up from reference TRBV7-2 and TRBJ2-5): GAGVSQSPSNKVTEKGKDVELRCDPISGHTALYWYRQSLGQGLEFLIYFQGNSAPDKSGLPSDRFSAERTGGSVSTLTIQRTQQEDSAVYLCASSLGLGKTQYFGPGTRLLVL.

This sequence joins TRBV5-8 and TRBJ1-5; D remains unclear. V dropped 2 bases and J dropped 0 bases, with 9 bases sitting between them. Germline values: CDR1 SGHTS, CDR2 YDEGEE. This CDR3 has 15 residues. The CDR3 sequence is CASSLTVYSNQPQHF. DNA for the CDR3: TGTGCCAGCAGCTTAACAGTTTATAGCAATCAGCCCCAGCATTTT.

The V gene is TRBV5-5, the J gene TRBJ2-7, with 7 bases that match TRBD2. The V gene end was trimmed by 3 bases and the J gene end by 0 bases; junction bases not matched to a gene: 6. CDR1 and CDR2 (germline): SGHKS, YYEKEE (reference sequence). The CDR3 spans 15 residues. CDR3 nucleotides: TGTGCCAGCAGCTACGAGCGGGGCAGCTCCTACGAGCAGTACTTC. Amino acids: CASSYERGSSYEQYF.

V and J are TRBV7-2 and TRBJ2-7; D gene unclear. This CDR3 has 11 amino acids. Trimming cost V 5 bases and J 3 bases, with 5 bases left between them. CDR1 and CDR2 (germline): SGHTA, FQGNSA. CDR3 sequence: CASSAYYEQYF. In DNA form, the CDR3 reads TGTGCCAGCAGCGCCTACTACGAGCAGTACTTC.

CDR3 sequence: CASSLGLSLADNEQFF. For the CDR3, the DNA is TGTGCCAGCAGCTTAGGTTTGAGCCTAGCGGACAATGAGCAGTTCTTC. This rearrangement joins TRBV7-9 to TRBJ2-1; TRBD2 matches 7 bases. Germline trimming cut 1 base from V and 5 bases from J; bases unmatched to any gene: 8. Germline-derived CDR1 and CDR2 are SEHNR and FQNEAQ (reference sequence). CDR3 size: 16 residues. The full variable domain, in which reference TRBV7-9 and TRBJ2-1 provide the parts outside the CDR3, is DTGVSQNPRHKITKRGQNVTFRCDPISEHNRLYWYRQTLGQGPEFLTYFQNEAQLEKSRLLSDRFSAERPKGSFSTLEIQRTEQGDSAMYLCASSLGLSLADNEQFFGPGTRLTVL.

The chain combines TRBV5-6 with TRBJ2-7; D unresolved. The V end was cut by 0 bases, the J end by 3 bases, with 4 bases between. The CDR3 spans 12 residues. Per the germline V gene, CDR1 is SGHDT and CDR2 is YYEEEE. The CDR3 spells CASSLGYYEQYF. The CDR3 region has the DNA TGTGCCAGCAGCTTGGGTTACTACGAGCAGTACTTC.

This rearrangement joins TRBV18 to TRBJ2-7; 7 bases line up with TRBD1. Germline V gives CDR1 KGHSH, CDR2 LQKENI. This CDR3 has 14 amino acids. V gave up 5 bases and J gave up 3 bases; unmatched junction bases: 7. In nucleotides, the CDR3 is TGTGCCAGCTCATCCTACCGGGACAGCTACGAGCAGTACTTC. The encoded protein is CASSSYRDSYEQYF.

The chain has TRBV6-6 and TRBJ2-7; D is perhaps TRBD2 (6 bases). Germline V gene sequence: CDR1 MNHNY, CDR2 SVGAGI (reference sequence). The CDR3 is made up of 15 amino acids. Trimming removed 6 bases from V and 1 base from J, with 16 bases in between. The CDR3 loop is CASSWGLPQSYEQYF. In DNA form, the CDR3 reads TGTGCCAGCAGCTGGGGACTGCCACAATCCTACGAGCAGTACTTC.

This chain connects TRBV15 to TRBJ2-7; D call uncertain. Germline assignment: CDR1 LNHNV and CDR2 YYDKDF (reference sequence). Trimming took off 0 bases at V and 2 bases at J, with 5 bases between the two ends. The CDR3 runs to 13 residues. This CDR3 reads CATSRDTAYEQYF. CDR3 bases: TGTGCCACCAGCAGAGATACAGCCTACGAGCAGTACTTC.

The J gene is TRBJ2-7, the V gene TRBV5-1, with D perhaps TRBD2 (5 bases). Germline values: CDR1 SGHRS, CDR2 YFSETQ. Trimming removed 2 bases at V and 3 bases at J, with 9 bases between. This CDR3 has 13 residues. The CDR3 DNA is TGCGCCAGCAGCTTCGAGCGGCACTACGAGCAGTACTTC. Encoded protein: CASSFERHYEQYF. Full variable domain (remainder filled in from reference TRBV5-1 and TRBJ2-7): KAGVTQTPRYLIKTRGQQVTLSCSPISGHRSVSWYQQTPGQGLQFLFEYFSETQRNKGNFPGRFSGRQFSNSRSEMNVSTLELGDSALYLCASSFERHYEQYFGPGTRLTVT.

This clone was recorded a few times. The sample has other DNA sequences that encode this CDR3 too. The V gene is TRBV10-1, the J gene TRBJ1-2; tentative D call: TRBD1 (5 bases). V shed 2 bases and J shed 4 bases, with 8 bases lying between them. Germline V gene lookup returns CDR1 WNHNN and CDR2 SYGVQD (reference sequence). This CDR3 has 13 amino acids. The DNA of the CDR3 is TGCGCCAGCAGTGAGGTGGGGGGCTATGGCTACACCTTC. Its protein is CASSEVGGYGYTF.

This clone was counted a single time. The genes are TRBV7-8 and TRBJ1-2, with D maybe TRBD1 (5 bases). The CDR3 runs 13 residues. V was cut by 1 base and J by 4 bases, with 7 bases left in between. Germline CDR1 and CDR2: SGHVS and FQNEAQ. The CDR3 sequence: CASSLVGGYGYTF. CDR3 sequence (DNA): TGTGCCAGCAGCTTAGTGGGGGGCTATGGCTACACCTTC.

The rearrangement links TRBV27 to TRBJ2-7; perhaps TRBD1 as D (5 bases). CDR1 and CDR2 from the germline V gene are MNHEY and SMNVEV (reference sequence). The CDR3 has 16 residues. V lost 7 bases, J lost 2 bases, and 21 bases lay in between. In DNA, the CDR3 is TGTGCCAGCACCGCCTACCCAGGGCTGATTCCCTACGAGCAGTACTTC. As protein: CASTAYPGLIPYEQYF.

The DNA for the CDR3 is TGTGCCAGCAGTCGTTCAGGGGACACTGAAGCTTTCTTT. Translating it yields CASSRSGDTEAFF. The V call is TRBV6-1, the J call TRBJ1-1; a possible D gene is TRBD1 (6 bases). Germline V gene lookup returns CDR1 MNHNS and CDR2 SASEGT. The ends were cut back, 5 bases at V and 3 bases at J, with 10 bases in the middle. The CDR3 has 13 residues.

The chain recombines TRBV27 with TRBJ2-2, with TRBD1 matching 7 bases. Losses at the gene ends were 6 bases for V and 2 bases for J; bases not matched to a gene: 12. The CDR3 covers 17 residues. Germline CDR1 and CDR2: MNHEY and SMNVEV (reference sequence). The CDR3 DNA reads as TGTGCCAGCAGCATCCTCCCGGGACAGAGAAACACCGGGGAGCTGTTTTTT. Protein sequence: CASSILPGQRNTGELFF.

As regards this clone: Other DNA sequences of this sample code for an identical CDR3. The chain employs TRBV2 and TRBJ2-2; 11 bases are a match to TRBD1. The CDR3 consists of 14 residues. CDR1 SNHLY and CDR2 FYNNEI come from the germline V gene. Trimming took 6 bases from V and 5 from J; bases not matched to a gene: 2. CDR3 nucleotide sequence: TGTGCCAGCAGGGGACAGGGGGGGACCGGGGAGCTGTTTTTT. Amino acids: CASRGQGGTGELFF.

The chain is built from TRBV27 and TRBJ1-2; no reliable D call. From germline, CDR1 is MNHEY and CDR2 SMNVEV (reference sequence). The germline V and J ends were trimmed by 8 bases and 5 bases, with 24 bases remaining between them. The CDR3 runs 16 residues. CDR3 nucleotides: TGTGCCAGCGCAAGAGACAAAATTATCCGGGGATATGGCTACACCTTC. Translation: CASARDKIIRGYGYTF.

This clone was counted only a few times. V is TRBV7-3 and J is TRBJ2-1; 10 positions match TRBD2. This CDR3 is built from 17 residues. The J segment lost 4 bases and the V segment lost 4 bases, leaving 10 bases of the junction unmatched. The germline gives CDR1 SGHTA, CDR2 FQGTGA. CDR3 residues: CASSSPTSGRPYNEQFF. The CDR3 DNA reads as TGTGCCAGCAGCTCTCCGACTAGCGGGCGTCCTTACAATGAGCAGTTCTTC.

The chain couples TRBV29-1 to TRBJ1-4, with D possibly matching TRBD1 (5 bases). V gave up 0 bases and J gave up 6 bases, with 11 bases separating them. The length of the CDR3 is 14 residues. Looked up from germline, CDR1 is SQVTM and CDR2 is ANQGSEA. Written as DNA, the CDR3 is TGCAGCGTTGAAGAGGGGGGAAGGGATGAAAAACTGTTTTTT. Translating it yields CSVEEGGRDEKLFF.

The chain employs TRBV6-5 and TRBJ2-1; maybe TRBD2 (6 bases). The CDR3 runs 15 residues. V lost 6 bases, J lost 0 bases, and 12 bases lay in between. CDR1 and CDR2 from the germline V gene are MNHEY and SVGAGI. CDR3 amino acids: CASSKETSSYNEQFF. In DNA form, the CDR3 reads TGTGCCAGCAGCAAGGAGACTAGCTCCTACAATGAGCAGTTCTTC.

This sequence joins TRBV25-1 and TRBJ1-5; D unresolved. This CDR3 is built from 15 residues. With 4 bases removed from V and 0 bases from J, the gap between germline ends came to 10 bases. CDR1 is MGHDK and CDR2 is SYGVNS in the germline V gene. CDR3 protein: CASSAHSNSNQPQHF. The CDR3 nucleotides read TGTGCCAGCAGTGCCCACAGCAATAGCAATCAGCCCCAGCATTTT. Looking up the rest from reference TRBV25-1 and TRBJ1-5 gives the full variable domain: EADIYQTPRYLVIGTGKKITLECSQTMGHDKMYWYQQDPGMELHLIHYSYGVNSTEKGDLSSESTVSRIRTEHFPLTLESARPSHTSQYLCASSAHSNSNQPQHFGDGTRLSIL.